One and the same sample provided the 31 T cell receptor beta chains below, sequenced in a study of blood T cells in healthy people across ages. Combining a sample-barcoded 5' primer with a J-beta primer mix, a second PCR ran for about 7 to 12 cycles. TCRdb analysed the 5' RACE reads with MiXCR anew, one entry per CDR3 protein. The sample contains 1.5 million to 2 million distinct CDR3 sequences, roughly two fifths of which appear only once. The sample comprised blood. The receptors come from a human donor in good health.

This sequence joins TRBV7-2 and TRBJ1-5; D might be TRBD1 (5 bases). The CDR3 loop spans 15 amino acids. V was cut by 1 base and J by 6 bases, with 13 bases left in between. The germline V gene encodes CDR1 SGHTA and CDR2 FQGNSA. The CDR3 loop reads CASSLEVGAFQPQHF. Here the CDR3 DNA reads TGTGCCAGCAGCTTAGAGGTAGGGGCCTTTCAGCCCCAGCATTTT.

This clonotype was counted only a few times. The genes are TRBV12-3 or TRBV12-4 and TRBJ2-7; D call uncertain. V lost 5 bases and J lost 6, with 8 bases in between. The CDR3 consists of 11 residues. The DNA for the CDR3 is TGTGCCAGCAGTCGCCTTTCCGAGCAGTACTTC. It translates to CASSRLSEQYF.

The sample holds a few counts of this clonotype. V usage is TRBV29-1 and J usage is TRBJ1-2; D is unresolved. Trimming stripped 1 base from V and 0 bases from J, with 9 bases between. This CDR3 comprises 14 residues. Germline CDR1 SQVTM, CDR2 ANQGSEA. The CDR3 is CSVEGTVSNYGYTF. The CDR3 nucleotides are TGCAGCGTTGAAGGAACAGTATCTAACTATGGCTACACCTTC.

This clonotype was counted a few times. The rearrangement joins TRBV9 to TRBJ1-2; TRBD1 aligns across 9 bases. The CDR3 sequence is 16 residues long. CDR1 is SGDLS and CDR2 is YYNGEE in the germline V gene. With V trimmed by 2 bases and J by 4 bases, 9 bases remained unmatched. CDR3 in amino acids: CASSVSTGGVVYGYTF. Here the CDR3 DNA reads TGTGCCAGCAGCGTTAGCACAGGGGGCGTAGTCTATGGCTACACCTTC. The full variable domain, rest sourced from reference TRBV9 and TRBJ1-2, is DSGVTQTPKHLITATGQRVTLRCSPRSGDLSVYWYQQSLDQGLQFLIQYYNGEERAKGNILERFSAQQFPDLHSELNLSSLELGDSALYFCASSVSTGGVVYGYTFGSGTRLTVV.

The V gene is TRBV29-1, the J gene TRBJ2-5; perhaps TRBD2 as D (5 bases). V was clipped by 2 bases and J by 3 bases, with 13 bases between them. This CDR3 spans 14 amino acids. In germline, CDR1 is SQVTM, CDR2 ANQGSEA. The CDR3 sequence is CSVEYGRGKETQYF. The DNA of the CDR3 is TGCAGCGTTGAATATGGGAGAGGGAAAGAGACCCAGTACTTC.

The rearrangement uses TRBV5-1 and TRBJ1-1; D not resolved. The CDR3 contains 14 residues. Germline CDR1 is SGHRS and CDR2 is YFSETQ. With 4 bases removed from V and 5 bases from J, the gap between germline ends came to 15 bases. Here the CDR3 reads CASSPEFRRTEAFF. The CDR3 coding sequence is TGCGCCAGCAGCCCCGAGTTCAGGCGGACTGAAGCTTTCTTT.

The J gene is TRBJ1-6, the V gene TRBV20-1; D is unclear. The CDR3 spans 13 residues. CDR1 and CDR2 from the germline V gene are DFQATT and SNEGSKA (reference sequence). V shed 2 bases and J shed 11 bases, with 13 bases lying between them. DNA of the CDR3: TGCAGTGCTAGAATGGGGAACGGGACACCCCTCCACTTT. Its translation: CSARMGNGTPLHF.

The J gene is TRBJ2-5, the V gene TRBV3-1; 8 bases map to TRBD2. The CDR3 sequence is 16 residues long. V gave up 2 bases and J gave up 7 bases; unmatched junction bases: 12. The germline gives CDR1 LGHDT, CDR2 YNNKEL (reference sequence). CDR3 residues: CASSQKRELELGTQYF. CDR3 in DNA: TGTGCCAGCAGCCAAAAGCGGGAGTTGGAATTGGGGACCCAGTACTTC.

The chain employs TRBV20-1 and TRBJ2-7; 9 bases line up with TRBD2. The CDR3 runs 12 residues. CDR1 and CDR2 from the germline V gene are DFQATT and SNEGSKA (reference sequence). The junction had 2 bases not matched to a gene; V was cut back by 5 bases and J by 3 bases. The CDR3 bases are TGCAGTGCTGTGACTAGCGGCTACGAGCAGTACTTC. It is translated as CSAVTSGYEQYF.

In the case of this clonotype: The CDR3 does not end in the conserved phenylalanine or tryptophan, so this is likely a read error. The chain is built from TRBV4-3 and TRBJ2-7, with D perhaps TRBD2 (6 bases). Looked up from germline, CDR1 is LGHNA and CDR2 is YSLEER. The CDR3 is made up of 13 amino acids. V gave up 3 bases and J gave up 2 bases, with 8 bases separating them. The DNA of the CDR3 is TGCGCCAGCAGCCAGGGAGGAACCTACGAGCAGTACTTA. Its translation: CASSQGGTYEQYL.

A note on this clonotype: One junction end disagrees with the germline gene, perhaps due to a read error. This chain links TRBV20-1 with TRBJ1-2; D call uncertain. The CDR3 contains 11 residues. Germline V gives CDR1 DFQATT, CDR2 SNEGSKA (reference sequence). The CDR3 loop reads CGARRVEGYTF. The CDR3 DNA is TGCGGTGCTAGGAGGGTGGAGGGCTACACCTTC.

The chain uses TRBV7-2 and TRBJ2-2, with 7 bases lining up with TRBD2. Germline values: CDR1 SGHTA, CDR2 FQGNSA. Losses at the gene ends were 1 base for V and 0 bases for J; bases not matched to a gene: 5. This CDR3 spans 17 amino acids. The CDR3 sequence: CASSLVGGGANTGELFF. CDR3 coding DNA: TGTGCCAGCAGCTTAGTGGGGGGGGGAGCGAACACCGGGGAGCTGTTTTTT.

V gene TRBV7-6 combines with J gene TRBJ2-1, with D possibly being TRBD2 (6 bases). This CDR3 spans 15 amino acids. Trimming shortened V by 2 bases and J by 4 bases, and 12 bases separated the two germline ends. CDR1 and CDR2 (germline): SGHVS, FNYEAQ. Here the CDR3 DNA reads TGTGCCAGCAGCTTACGGAGGGTTCGATACAATGAGCAGTTCTTC. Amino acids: CASSLRRVRYNEQFF.

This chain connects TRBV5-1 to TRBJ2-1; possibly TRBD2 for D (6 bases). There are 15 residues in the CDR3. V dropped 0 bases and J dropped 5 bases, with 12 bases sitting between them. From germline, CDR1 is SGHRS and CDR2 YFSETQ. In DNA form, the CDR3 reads TGCGCCAGCAGCTTGGGTGGGGGACTTAACAATGAGCAGTTCTTC. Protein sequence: CASSLGGGLNNEQFF.

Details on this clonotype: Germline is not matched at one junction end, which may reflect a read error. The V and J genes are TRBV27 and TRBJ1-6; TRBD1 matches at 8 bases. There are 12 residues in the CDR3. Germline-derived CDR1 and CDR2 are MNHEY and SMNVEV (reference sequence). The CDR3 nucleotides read TGTGCCAGCATCGGACAGGGCGGCCCCCCCCACTTT. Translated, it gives CASIGQGGPPHF.

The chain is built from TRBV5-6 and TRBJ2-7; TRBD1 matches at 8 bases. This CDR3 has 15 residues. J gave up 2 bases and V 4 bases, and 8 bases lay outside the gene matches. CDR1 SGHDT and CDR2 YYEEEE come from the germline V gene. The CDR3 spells CASSRPGQGPYEQYF. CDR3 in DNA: TGTGCCAGCAGCCGCCCCGGACAGGGACCCTACGAGCAGTACTTC.

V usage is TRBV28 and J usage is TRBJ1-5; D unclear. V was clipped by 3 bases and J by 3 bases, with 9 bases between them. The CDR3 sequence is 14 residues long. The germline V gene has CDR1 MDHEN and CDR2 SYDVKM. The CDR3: CASSLVDLNQPQHF. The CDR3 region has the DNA TGTGCCAGCAGTTTGGTAGACCTCAATCAGCCCCAGCATTTT.

DNA of the CDR3: TGTGCCAGCGCTGGGCCTGCCGAAGAGACCCAGTACTTC. Translation: CASAGPAEETQYF. The chain carries TRBV7-9 and TRBJ2-5; no clear D gene. V dropped 8 bases and J dropped 3 bases, with 13 bases sitting between them. Per germline, CDR1 SEHNR and CDR2 FQNEAQ (reference sequence). The CDR3 has 13 residues. Full variable domain (outside the CDR3, taken from reference TRBV7-9 and TRBJ2-5): DTGVSQNPRHKITKRGQNVTFRCDPISEHNRLYWYRQTLGQGPEFLTYFQNEAQLEKSRLLSDRFSAERPKGSFSTLEIQRTEQGDSAMYLCASAGPAEETQYFGPGTRLLVL.

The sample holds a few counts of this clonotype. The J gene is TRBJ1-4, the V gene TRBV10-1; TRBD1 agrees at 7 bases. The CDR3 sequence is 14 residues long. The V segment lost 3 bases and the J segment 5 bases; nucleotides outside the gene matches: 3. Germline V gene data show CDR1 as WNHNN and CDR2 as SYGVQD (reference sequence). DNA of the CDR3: TGCGCCAGCAGTGAAGGACAGGAAAATGAAAAACTGTTTTTT. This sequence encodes CASSEGQENEKLFF.

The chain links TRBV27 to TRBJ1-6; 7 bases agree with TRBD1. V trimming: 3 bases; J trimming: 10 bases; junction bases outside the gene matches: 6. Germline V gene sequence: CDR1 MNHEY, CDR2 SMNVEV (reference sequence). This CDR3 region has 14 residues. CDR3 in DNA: TGTGCCAGCAGTTTCCGACAGGGCGGCTCACCCCTCCACTTT. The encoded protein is CASSFRQGGSPLHF.

The CDR3 sequence: CAIRGQGAFYEQYF. Here the CDR3 DNA reads TGTGCCATCAGGGGACAGGGGGCGTTCTACGAGCAGTACTTC. The chain employs TRBV10-3 and TRBJ2-5, with 12 bases identical to TRBD1. The DNA matches TRBJ2-7 better at its end, which makes the J call doubtful. The CDR3 is 14 amino acids. Germline CDR1 ENHRY, CDR2 SYGVKD.

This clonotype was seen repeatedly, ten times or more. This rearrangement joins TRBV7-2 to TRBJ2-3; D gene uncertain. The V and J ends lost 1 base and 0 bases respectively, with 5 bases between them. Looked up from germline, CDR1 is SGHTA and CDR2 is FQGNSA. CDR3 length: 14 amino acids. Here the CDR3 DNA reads TGTGCCAGCAGCTTAGGGTACAGCACAGATACGCAGTATTTT. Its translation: CASSLGYSTDTQYF. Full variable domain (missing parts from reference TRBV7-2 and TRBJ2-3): GAGVSQSPSNKVTEKGKDVELRCDPISGHTALYWYRQSLGQGLEFLIYFQGNSAPDKSGLPSDRFSAERTGGSVSTLTIQRTQQEDSAVYLCASSLGYSTDTQYFGPGTRLTVL.

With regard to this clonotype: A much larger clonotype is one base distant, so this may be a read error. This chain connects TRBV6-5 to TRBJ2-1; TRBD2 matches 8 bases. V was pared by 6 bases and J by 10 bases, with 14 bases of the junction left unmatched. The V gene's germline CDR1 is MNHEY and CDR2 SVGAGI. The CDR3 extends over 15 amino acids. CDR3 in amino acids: CASRQPAGAFYEQFF. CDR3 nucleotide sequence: TGTGCCAGCAGACAACCAGCGGGGGCTTTCTACGAGCAGTTCTTC.

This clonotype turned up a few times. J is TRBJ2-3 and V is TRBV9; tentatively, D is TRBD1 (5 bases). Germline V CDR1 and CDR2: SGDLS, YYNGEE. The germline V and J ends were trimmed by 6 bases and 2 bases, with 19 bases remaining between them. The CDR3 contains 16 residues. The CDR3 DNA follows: TGTGCCAGCATGGAGTTGCAGGGTGACCTCACAGATACGCAGTATTTT. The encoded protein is CASMELQGDLTDTQYF.

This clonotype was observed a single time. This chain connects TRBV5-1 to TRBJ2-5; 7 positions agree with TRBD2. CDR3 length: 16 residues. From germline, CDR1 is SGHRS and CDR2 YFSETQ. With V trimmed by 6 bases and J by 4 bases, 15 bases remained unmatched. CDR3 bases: TGCGCCAGCACCGCGGGAGACCGACCGACTTTAGAGACCCAGTACTTC. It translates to CASTAGDRPTLETQYF.

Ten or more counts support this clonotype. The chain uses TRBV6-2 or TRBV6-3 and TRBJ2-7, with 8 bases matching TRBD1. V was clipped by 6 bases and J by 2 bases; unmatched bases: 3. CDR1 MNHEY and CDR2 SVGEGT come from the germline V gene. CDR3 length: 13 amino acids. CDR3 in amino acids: CASSGQGPYEQYF. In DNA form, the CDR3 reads TGTGCCAGCAGCGGACAGGGACCCTACGAGCAGTACTTC.

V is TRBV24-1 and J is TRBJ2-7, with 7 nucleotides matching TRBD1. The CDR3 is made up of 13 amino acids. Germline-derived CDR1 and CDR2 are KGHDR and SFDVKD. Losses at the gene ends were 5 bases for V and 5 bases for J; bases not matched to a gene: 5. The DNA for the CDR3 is TGTGCCACCAGTGTTGATAGGGGGCACGAGCAGTACTTC. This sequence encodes CATSVDRGHEQYF.

CDR3 sequence: CASSLGAGGFGTQYF. As DNA, the CDR3 is TGTGCCAGCAGCTTAGGAGCGGGGGGGTTCGGTACCCAGTACTTC. This rearrangement joins TRBV11-2 to TRBJ2-5, with 10 bases lining up with TRBD2. The CDR3 spans 15 residues. From germline, CDR1 is SGHAT and CDR2 FQNNGV. After removal of 1 base from V and 8 bases from J, the junction contained 7 bases not matched to a gene.

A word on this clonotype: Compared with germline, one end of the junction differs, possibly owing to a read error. CDR3 DNA sequence: TGTGCCACCAGCGCTCAGGGGGGATGGGATGGCTACACCTTC. It codes for CATSAQGGWDGYTF. The gene calls are TRBV9 and TRBJ1-2; TRBD1 matches 7 bases. The germline CDR1 and CDR2 sequences are SGDLS and YYNGEE. This CDR3 is 14 amino acids long.

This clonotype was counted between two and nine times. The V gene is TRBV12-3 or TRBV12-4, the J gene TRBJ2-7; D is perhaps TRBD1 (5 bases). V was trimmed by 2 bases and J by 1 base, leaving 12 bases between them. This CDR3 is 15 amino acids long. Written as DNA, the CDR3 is TGTGCCAGCAGTTTAAGGGCAGGGCTATCCTACGAGCAGTACTTC. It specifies CASSLRAGLSYEQYF.

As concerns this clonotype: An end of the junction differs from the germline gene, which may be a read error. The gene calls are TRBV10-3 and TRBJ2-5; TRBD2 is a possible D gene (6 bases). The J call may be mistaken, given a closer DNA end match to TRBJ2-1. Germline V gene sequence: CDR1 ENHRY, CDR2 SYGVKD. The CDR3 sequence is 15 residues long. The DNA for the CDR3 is TGCGCCATCAGTGAGGTCCCAGGGTCGGGAGAGACCCAGTTCTTC. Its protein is CAISEVPGSGETQFF.